This TCR beta chain came from a study of post-analysis software for immune sequencing data. Remarks on this clonotype: Its antigen is currently unknown.

The CDR3 has 15 amino acids. V was trimmed by 5 bases and J by 2 bases, leaving 16 bases between them. Germline CDR1 is SGHRS and CDR2 is YFSETQ. Included in the TCR beta cDNA libraries were unique molecular identifiers. The T cell input of roughly 1 to 11 million gave a few hundred thousand cDNA molecules. MiXCR was run by TCRdb on the PCR reads, yielding one entry per CDR3 protein. The sample has 650,000 to 850,000 distinct CDR3 sequences; approximately 53% are singletons. Findings of the study overall: A handful of TRBV segments appeared more often in patients than in controls, and TRBV5-6, TRBV5-1 and TRBV20-1 were among these.

The sample consisted of blood. The TCR comes from a girl aged 10 to 17 with multiple sclerosis. V usage is TRBV5-1 and J usage is TRBJ2-5, with D possibly matching TRBD2 (5 bases). The CDR3 here is CASSSSLQLQETQYF. The CDR3 region has the DNA TGCGCCAGCAGTTCTAGCCTACAGTTACAAGAGACCCAGTACTTC.